Each of the 5 T cell receptor beta chains below was sequenced from the same sample in a study of blood T cell repertoires in COVID-19. Profiling relied on immunoSEQ multiplex PCR, and the TCRdb table lists in-frame clones only, not all of them. The sample has approximately 99,000 clones, 88% seen once. Input material: peripheral blood. These receptor sequences come from a human donor in a cohort sampled during active COVID-19.

The J gene is TRBJ1-2, the V gene TRBV28; TRBD1 matches 9 bases. Germline loops: CDR1 MDHEN, CDR2 SYDVKM. After removal of 3 bases from V and 6 bases from J, the junction contained 11 bases not matched to a gene. This CDR3 has 16 residues. Here the CDR3 DNA reads TGTGCCAGCAGTTTCCTGACAGGGGGGTTTTGGGATGGCTACACCTTC. Its protein product is CASSFLTGGFWDGYTF.

This clone occurred a few times. The genes are TRBV5-1 and TRBJ2-2; TRBD2 might be the D (5 bases). The CDR3 has 16 residues. V was shortened by 1 base and J by 0 bases, with 10 bases between the two germline ends. Looked up from germline, CDR1 is SGHRS and CDR2 is YFSETQ. The DNA of the CDR3 is TGCGCCAGCAGCTTGTTGGGGAGCACGAACACCGGGGAGCTGTTTTTT. Residues: CASSLLGSTNTGELFF.

This clone has just a few counts. V gene TRBV19 combines with J gene TRBJ2-7; 8 bases align to TRBD2. The CDR3 is 14 residues long. With 3 bases clipped from V and 5 bases from J, the junction kept 6 bases outside the gene matches. Germline V gives CDR1 LNHDA, CDR2 SQIVND (reference sequence). This CDR3 reads CASSIPGLANEQYF. The CDR3 coding sequence is TGTGCCAGTAGTATCCCCGGACTAGCTAACGAGCAGTACTTC.

The V and J genes are TRBV7-9 and TRBJ2-5; 8 bases align to TRBD2. Trimming removed 3 bases from V and 2 bases from J; junction bases left unmatched: 8. Germline values: CDR1 SEHNR, CDR2 FQNEAQ (reference sequence). The CDR3 is 16 residues long. The CDR3 DNA is TGTGCCAGCAGCTTCCATAGCGGGGTATTACAAGAGACCCAGTACTTC. Amino acids: CASSFHSGVLQETQYF.

This rearrangement joins TRBV5-6 to TRBJ2-1, with a weak D call TRBD1 (6 bases). CDR1 and CDR2 from the germline V gene are SGHDT and YYEEEE. Trimming shortened V by 4 bases and J by 5 bases, and 16 bases separated the two germline ends. The CDR3 loop spans 15 amino acids. CDR3: CASSPVTGLNNEQFF. The CDR3 bases are TGTGCCAGCAGCCCGGTGACAGGATTAAACAATGAGCAGTTCTTC.